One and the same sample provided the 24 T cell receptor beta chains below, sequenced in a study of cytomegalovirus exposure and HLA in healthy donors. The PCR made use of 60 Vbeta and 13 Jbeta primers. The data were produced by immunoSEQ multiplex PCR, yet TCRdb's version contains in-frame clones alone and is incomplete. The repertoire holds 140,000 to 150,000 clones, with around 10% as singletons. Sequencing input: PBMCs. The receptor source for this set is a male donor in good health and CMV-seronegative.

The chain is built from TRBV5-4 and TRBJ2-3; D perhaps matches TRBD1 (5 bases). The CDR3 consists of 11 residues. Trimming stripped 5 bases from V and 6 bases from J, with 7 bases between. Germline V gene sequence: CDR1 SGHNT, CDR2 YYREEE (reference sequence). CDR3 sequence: CASSPGDTQYF. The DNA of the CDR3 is TGTGCCAGCAGTCCAGGGGATACGCAGTATTTT.

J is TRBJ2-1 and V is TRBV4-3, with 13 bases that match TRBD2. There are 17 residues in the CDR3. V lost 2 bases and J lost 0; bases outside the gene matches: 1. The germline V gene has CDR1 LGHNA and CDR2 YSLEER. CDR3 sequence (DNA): TGCGCCAGCAGCCAACGGACTAGCGGGAGCTCCTACAATGAGCAGTTCTTC. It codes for CASSQRTSGSSYNEQFF.

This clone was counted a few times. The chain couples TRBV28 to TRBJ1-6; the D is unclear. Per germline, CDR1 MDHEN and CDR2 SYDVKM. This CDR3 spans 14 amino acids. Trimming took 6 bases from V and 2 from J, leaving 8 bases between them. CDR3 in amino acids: CASREFPYNSPLHF. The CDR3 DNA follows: TGTGCCAGCAGGGAGTTCCCCTATAATTCACCCCTCCACTTT.

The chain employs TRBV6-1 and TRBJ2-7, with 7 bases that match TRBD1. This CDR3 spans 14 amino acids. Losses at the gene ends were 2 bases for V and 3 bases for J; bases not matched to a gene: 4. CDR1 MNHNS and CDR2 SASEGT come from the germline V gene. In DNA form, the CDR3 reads TGTGCCAGCAGTGAATACAGGACAGGCTACGAGCAGTACTTC. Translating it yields CASSEYRTGYEQYF.

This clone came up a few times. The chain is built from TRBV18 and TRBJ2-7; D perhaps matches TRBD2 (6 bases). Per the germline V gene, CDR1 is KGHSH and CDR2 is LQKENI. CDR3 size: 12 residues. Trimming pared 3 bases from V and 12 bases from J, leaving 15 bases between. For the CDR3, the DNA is TGTGCCAGCTCACCTTCCGACGGGGGACCGTACTTC. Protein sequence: CASSPSDGGPYF.

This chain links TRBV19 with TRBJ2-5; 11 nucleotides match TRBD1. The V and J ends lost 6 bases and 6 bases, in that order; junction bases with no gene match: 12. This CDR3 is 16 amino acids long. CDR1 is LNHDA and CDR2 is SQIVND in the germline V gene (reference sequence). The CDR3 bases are TGTGCCAGTAGCACGCGTGGACAGGGGGCGACGAAGACCCAGTACTTC. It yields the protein CASSTRGQGATKTQYF. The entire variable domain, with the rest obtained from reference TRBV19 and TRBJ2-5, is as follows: DGGITQSPKYLFRKEGQNVTLSCEQNLNHDAMYWYRQDPGQGLRLIYYSQIVNDFQKGDIAEGYSVSREKKESFPLTVTSAQKNPTAFYLCASSTRGQGATKTQYFGPGTRLLVL.

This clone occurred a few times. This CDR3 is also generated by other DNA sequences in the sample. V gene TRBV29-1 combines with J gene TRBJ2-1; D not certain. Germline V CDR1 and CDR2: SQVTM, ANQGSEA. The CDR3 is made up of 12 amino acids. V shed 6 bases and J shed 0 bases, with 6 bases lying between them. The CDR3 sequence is CSVLSSYNEQFF. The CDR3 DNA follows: TGCAGCGTCTTGAGCTCCTACAATGAGCAGTTCTTC.

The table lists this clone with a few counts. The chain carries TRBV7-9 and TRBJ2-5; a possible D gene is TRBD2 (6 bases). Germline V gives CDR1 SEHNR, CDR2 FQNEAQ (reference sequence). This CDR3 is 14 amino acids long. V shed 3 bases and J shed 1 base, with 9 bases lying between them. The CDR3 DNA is TGTGCCAGCAGCTTTAGCGGACCCCAAGAGACCCAGTACTTC. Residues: CASSFSGPQETQYF.

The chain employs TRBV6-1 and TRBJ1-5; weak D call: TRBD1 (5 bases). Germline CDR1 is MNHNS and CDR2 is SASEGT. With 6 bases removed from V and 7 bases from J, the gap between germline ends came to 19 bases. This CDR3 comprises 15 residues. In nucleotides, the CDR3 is TGTGCCAGCAGGGAGAAAGGGACGGAGGGCCAGCCCCAGCATTTT. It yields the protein CASREKGTEGQPQHF.

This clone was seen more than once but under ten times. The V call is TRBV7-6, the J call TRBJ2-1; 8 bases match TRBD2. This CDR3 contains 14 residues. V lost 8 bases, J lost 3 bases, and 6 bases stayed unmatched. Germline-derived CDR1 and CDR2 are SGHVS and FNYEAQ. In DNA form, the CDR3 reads TGTGCCAGCGGAGCGGGAGTTAACTACAATGAGCAGTTCTTC. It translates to CASGAGVNYNEQFF.

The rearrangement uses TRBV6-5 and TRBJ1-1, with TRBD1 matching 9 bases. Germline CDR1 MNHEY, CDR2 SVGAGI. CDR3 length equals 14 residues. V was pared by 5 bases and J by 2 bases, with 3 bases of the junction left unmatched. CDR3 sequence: CASSIQGANTEAFF. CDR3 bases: TGTGCCAGCAGTATACAGGGGGCAAACACTGAAGCTTTCTTT.

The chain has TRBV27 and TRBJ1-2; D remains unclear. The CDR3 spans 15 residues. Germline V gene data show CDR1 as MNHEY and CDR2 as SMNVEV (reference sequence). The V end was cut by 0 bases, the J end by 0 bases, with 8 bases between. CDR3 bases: TGTGCCAGCAGTTTATCCGGCGGCCCTAACTATGGCTACACCTTC. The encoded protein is CASSLSGGPNYGYTF.

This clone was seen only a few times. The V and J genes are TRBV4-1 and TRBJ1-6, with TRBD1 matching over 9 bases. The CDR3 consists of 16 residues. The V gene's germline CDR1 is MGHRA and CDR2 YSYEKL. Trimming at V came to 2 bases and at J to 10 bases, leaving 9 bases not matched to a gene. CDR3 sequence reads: CASSQRTGVMGSPLHF. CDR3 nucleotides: TGCGCCAGCAGCCAAAGGACAGGGGTGATGGGGTCACCCCTCCACTTT.

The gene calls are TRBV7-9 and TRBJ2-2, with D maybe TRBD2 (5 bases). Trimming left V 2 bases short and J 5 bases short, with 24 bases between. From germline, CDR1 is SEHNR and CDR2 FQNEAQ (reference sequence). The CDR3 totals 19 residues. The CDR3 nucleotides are TGTGCCAGCAGCTTAACTCGTAATGAGGGTTCCTATTGGACCGGGGAGCTGTTTTTT. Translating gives CASSLTRNEGSYWTGELFF.

The CDR3 reads CASSFIGTGRYEQYF. The CDR3 DNA reads TGTGCCAGCAGTTTTATTGGGACTGGTAGGTACGAGCAGTACTTC. The chain links TRBV27 to TRBJ2-7; possible D gene TRBD2, 6 bases. Germline-derived CDR1 and CDR2 are MNHEY and SMNVEV (reference sequence). The CDR3 has 15 residues. V was pared by 3 bases and J by 4 bases, with 16 bases between.

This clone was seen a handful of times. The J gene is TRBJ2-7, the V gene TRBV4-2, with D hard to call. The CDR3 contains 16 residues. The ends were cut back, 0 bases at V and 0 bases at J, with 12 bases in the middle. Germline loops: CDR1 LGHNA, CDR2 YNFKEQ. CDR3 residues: CASSQEEKVSSYEQYF. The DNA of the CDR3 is TGTGCCAGCAGCCAAGAAGAAAAAGTTAGCTCCTACGAGCAGTACTTC.

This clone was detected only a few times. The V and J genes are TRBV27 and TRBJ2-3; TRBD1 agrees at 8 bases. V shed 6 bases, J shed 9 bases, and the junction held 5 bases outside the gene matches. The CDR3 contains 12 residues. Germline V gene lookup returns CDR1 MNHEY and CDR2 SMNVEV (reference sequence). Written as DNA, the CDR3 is TGTGCCAGCAGACTAACAGGGGGAACGCAGTATTTT. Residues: CASRLTGGTQYF.

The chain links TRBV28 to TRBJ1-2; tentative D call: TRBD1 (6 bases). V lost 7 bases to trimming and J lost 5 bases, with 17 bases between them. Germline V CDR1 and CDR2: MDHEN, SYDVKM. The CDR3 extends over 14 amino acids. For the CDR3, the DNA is TGTGCCAGCACACCCTGGACAGTCGATTATGGCTACACCTTC. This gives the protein CASTPWTVDYGYTF.

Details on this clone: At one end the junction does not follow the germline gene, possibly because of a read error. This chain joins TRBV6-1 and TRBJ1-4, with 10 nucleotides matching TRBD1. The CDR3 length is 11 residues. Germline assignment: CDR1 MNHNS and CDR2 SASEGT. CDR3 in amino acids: CACGDRGLVLF. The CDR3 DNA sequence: TGTGCCTGCGGAGACAGGGGGCTCGTACTTTTT.

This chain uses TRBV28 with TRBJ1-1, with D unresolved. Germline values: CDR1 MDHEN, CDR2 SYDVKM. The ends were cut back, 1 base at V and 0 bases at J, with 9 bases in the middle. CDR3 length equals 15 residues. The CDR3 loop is CASSLFGGVNTEAFF. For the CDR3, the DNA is TGTGCCAGCAGTTTATTCGGTGGTGTGAACACTGAAGCTTTCTTT.

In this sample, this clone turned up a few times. The chain's CDR3 is CASSPWTGGSPGELFF. CDR3 nucleotide sequence: TGTGCCAGCAGCCCCTGGACAGGGGGTTCCCCCGGGGAGCTGTTTTTT. The V and J genes are TRBV7-9 and TRBJ2-2, with 10 bases that match TRBD1. The CDR3 consists of 16 residues. The germline CDR1 and CDR2 sequences are SEHNR and FQNEAQ (reference sequence). V lost 5 bases and J lost 6; bases outside the gene matches: 9.

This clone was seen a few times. CDR3 nucleotides: TGCGCCAGCAGCCAAACCCCGGGACAGGGCCTTTACGAGCAGTACTTC. Translating gives CASSQTPGQGLYEQYF. The V and J genes are TRBV4-3 and TRBJ2-7; 9 bases line up with TRBD1. The CDR3 contains 16 residues. Per the germline V gene, CDR1 is LGHNA and CDR2 is YSLEER. With 2 bases clipped from V and 4 bases from J, the junction kept 9 bases outside the gene matches.

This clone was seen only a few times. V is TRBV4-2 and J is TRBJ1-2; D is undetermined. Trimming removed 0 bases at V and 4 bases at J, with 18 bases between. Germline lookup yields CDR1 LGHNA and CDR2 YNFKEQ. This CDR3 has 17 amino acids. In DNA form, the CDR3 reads TGTGCCAGCAGCCAAGATTTAGTAGTCCGAGGGCCCTATGGCTACACCTTC. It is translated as CASSQDLVVRGPYGYTF.

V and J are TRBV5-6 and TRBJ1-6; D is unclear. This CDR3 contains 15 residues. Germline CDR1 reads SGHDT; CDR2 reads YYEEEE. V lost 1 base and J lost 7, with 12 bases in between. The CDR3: CASSLIEGGNSPLHF. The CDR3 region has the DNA TGTGCCAGCAGCTTGATTGAGGGTGGAAATTCACCCCTCCACTTT. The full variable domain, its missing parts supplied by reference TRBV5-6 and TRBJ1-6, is DAGVTQSPTHLIKTRGQQVTLRCSPKSGHDTVSWYQQALGQGPQFIFQYYEEEERQRGNFPDRFSGHQFPNYSSELNVNALLLGDSALYLCASSLIEGGNSPLHFGNGTRLTVT.